This paragraph covers one T cell receptor beta chain sequence. Germline assignment: CDR1 MGHRA and CDR2 YSYEKL. The length of the CDR3 is 12 residues. Trimming left V 2 bases short and J 13 bases short, with 11 bases between. With 60 Vbeta and 13 Jbeta primers, the PCR was carried out. Using immunoSEQ multiplex PCR, the repertoire was profiled, and TCRdb retains in-frame clones only, with some absent. The profile shows about 130,000 clones, around four fifths of them singletons. The entry originates in a study of cytomegalovirus exposure and HLA in healthy donors. Study in general: Drawn from HLA-typed donors, roughly 87 million unique TCRs were held in an early data release.

This sequence joins TRBV4-1 and TRBJ1-4; the D is unclear. Sequencing was done on a sample of PBMCs. The TCR was taken from a woman aged 35 to 49 in good health and CMV-seropositive. CDR3: CASSQSECILFF. CDR3 DNA: TGCGCCAGCAGCCAATCCGAGTGTATACTGTTTTTT.